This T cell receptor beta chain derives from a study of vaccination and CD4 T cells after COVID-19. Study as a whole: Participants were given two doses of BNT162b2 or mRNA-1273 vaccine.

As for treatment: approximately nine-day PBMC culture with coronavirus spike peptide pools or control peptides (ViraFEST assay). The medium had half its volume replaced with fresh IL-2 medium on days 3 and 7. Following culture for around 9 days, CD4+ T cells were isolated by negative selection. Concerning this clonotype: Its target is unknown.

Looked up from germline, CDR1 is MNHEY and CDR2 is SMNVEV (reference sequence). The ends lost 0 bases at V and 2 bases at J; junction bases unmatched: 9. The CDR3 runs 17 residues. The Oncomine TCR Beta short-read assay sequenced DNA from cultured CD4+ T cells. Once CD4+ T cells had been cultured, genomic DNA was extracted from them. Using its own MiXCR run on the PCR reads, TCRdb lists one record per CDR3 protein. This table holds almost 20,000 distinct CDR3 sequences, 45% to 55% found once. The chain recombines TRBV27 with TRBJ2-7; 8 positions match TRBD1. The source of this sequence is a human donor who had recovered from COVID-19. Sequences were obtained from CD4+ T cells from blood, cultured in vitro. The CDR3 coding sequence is TGTGCCAGCAGTTTATCGCCCCCCGGGACAGGACCCTACGAGCAGTACTTC. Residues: CASSLSPPGTGPYEQYF.